This is a list of T cell receptor beta chains from one sample in a study of shared clonotypes between healthy human individuals. Here immunoSEQ multiplex PCR was the method, and the copy in TCRdb shows in-frame clones only, minus some. Of approximately 1.4 million clones in the sample, roughly 98% were seen once. The sequenced material came from naive CD4+ T cells sorted from blood. All receptors derive from a man aged 25 to 40 in good health. Each CDR3 is given with its conserved first and last residue. D genes are given only for firm matches. Expanded clones are given a class, and other clones once, few, many or no size at all.

V: TRBV9; size: .; J: TRBJ1-5; D: .; CDR3: CASSEVGTEPQHF; DNA: TGTGCCAGCAGCGAAGTCGGGACGGAGCCCCAGCATTTT
V: TRBV28; size: .; J: TRBJ1-1; D: .; CDR3: CASSLVGGLITEAFF; DNA: TGTGCCAGCAGTTTGGTTGGGGGGTTGATCACTGAAGCTTTCTTT
V: TRBV11-3; size: .; J: TRBJ1-1; D: .; CDR3: CASRGFRTEAFF; DNA: TGTGCCAGCAGAGGGTTCCGAACTGAAGCTTTCTTT
V: TRBV29-1; size: .; J: TRBJ2-1; D: TRBD2; CDR3: CSVTSATYNEQFF; DNA: TGCAGCGTTACTAGCGCAACCTACAATGAGCAGTTCTTC
V: TRBV28; size: .; J: TRBJ2-7; D: .; CDR3: CASYPGTYPYEQYF; DNA: TGTGCCAGCTACCCCGGGACTTATCCCTACGAGCAGTACTTC
V: TRBV5-4; size: .; J: TRBJ2-2; D: .; CDR3: CASSPASSRQNTGELFF; DNA: TGTGCCAGCAGCCCTGCGTCCAGTCGTCAGAACACCGGGGAGCTGTTTTTT
V: TRBV15; size: once; J: TRBJ1-2; D: .; CDR3: CATSRERTPYRDGYTF; DNA: TGTGCCACCAGCAGAGAACGGACCCCTTACAGGGACGGCTACACCTTC
V: TRBV4-2; size: .; J: TRBJ1-2; D: TRBD1; CDR3: CASSLAWDRGGYTF; DNA: TGTGCCAGCAGCTTGGCCTGGGACAGGGGTGGCTACACCTTC
V: TRBV10-3; size: .; J: TRBJ2-3; D: TRBD1; CDR3: CAISLQGAKTDTQYF; DNA: TGTGCCATCTCTTTACAGGGGGCAAAAACAGATACGCAGTATTTT
V: TRBV28; size: .; J: TRBJ1-1; D: .; CDR3: CASSLTGSEAFF; DNA: TGTGCCAGCAGCCTTACAGGGAGTGAAGCTTTCTTT
V: TRBV25-1; size: .; J: TRBJ2-1; D: TRBD1; CDR3: CASSDSRGPSPNEQFF; DNA: TGTGCCAGCAGTGACTCCAGGGGGCCCTCACCCAATGAGCAGTTCTTC
V: TRBV9; size: .; J: TRBJ2-6; D: .; CDR3: CASSPRRRSGANVLTF; DNA: TGTGCCAGCAGCCCGCGGCGACGTTCTGGGGCCAACGTCCTGACTTTC
V: TRBV18; size: .; J: TRBJ2-1; D: .; CDR3: CASSAGRNNEQFF; DNA: TGTGCCAGCTCCGCGGGGAGAAACAATGAGCAGTTCTTC
V: TRBV10-3; size: once; J: TRBJ1-2; D: TRBD1; CDR3: CAIKAQGVYGYTF; DNA: TGTGCCATCAAGGCGCAGGGGGTTTATGGCTACACCTTC
V: TRBV21-1; size: .; J: TRBJ2-2; D: .; CDR3: CASEPHGGVRELFF; DNA: TGTGCCAGCGAGCCACACGGGGGAGTCCGGGAGCTGTTTTTT
V: TRBV14; size: .; J: TRBJ2-3; D: .; CDR3: CASSQDKLVRSTDTQYF; DNA: TGTGCCAGCAGCCAAGATAAGCTAGTTAGAAGCACAGATACGCAGTATTTT
V: TRBV7-2; size: .; J: TRBJ2-3; D: .; CDR3: CASSLAGVPPFW; DNA: TGTGCCAGCAGCTTAGCGGGGGTACCCCCTTTTTGG
V: TRBV18; size: .; J: TRBJ2-2; D: .; CDR3: CASSRGPSANTGELFF; DNA: TGTGCCAGCTCACGGGGACCCAGTGCGAACACCGGGGAGCTGTTTTTT
V: TRBV29-1; size: .; J: TRBJ1-2; D: .; CDR3: CSVEEVRQVGGYTF; DNA: TGCAGCGTTGAAGAGGTTCGGCAGGTGGGTGGCTACACCTTC
V: TRBV27; size: .; J: TRBJ1-1; D: .; CDR3: CASRVTRAMNTEAFF; DNA: TGTGCCAGCCGGGTGACGAGGGCAATGAACACTGAAGCTTTCTTT
V: TRBV7-9; size: .; J: TRBJ1-1; D: .; CDR3: CASSLGGRNTEAFF; DNA: TGTGCCAGCAGCTTAGGGGGTAGGAACACTGAAGCTTTCTTT
V: TRBV15; size: .; J: TRBJ2-7; D: .; CDR3: CATSRWDKAYEQYF; DNA: TGTGCCACCAGCAGATGGGACAAGGCCTACGAGCAGTACTTC
V: TRBV25-1; size: once; J: TRBJ1-5; D: .; CDR3: CASRGHGTNQPQHF; DNA: TGTGCCAGCAGGGGGCACGGGACGAATCAGCCCCAGCATTTT
V: TRBV7-9; size: .; J: TRBJ1-1; D: TRBD1; CDR3: CASSFQGATLHTEAFF; DNA: TGTGCCAGCAGCTTTCAGGGGGCAACGTTGCACACTGAAGCTTTCTTT
V: TRBV7-8; size: .; J: TRBJ2-7; D: .; CDR3: CASSSSGGYEQYF; DNA: TGTGCCAGCAGCTCGTCAGGGGGGTACGAGCAGTACTTC
V: TRBV28; size: once; J: TRBJ2-7; D: TRBD2; CDR3: CASSSRTSGSGHEQYF; DNA: TGTGCCAGCAGTTCGCGCACTAGCGGGAGTGGCCACGAGCAGTACTTC
V: TRBV5-6; size: .; J: TRBJ1-2; D: TRBD1; CDR3: CASRARDSIYGYTF; DNA: TGTGCCAGCAGGGCCCGGGACAGCATCTATGGCTACACCTTC
V: TRBV29-1; size: .; J: TRBJ2-5; D: .; CDR3: CSVSKGDWRETQYF; DNA: TGCAGCGTTTCCAAGGGGGATTGGAGAGAGACCCAGTACTTC
V: TRBV5-8; size: .; J: TRBJ2-2; D: .; CDR3: CASSFRGPGELFF; DNA: TGTGCCAGCAGCTTTCGTGGCCCCGGGGAGCTGTTTTTT
V: TRBV9; size: once; J: TRBJ2-7; D: TRBD1; CDR3: CASSVQGQGRNEQYF; DNA: TGTGCCAGCAGCGTTCAGGGACAGGGTAGGAACGAGCAGTACTTC
V: TRBV14; size: .; J: TRBJ1-1; D: .; CDR3: CASSQLGVDTEAFF; DNA: TGTGCCAGCAGCCAACTGGGGGTGGACACTGAAGCTTTCTTT
V: TRBV10-3; size: .; J: TRBJ2-7; D: .; CDR3: CAIALENEQYF; DNA: TGTGCCATCGCCCTTGAAAACGAGCAGTACTTC
V: TRBV10-2; size: once; J: TRBJ2-3; D: TRBD2; CDR3: CASSELLAGAGTQYF; DNA: TGCGCCAGCAGTGAGTTACTAGCGGGAGCCGGTACGCAGTATTTT
V: TRBV9; size: .; J: TRBJ2-3; D: .; CDR3: CASSVVAGTDTQYF; DNA: TGTGCCAGCAGCGTAGTGGCGGGCACAGATACGCAGTATTTT
V: TRBV11-2; size: .; J: TRBJ1-3; D: TRBD1; CDR3: CASIGRGQGSGNTIYF; DNA: TGTGCCAGCATCGGTCGGGGACAGGGGTCTGGAAACACCATATATTTT
V: TRBV9; size: .; J: TRBJ2-2; D: TRBD1; CDR3: CASSVVEGTGPGELFF; DNA: TGTGCCAGCAGCGTAGTTGAAGGGACAGGGCCCGGGGAGCTGTTTTTT
V: TRBV18; size: .; J: TRBJ2-1; D: TRBD1; CDR3: CASSPPGQGPAGIGFF; DNA: TGTGCCAGCTCACCCCCGGGACAGGGGCCAGCCGGAATAGGGTTCTTC
V: TRBV28; size: .; J: TRBJ1-5; D: .; CDR3: CASSSPSDVFNQPQHF; DNA: TGTGCCAGCAGTTCACCATCGGACGTATTTAATCAGCCCCAGCATTTT
V: TRBV5-1; size: once; J: TRBJ2-1; D: .; CDR3: CASSPSTFGDNEQFF; DNA: TGCGCCAGCAGCCCGTCGACTTTCGGGGACAATGAGCAGTTCTTC
V: TRBV4-1; size: .; J: TRBJ1-1; D: .; CDR3: CASSQEPVRDTEAFF; DNA: TGCGCCAGCAGCCAGGAACCTGTCCGGGACACTGAAGCTTTCTTT
V: TRBV5-1; size: .; J: TRBJ2-2; D: TRBD1; CDR3: CSTSPTGGETGELFF; DNA: TGCTCCACCAGCCCAACAGGGGGCGAGACCGGGGAGCTGTTTTTT
V: TRBV4-1; size: once; J: TRBJ2-7; D: TRBD2; CDR3: CASSPSGIRYEQYF; DNA: TGCGCCAGCAGCCCTAGCGGGATACGCTACGAGCAGTACTTC
V: TRBV6-1; size: .; J: TRBJ1-2; D: TRBD1; CDR3: CASSEAQGGGYTF; DNA: TGTGCCAGCAGTGAAGCTCAGGGGGGAGGCTACACCTTC
V: TRBV2; size: once; J: TRBJ2-7; D: TRBD1; CDR3: CASKDRPYEQYF; DNA: TGTGCCAGCAAGGACAGGCCCTACGAGCAGTACTTC